A selection of T cell receptor beta chains follows, all from one sample in a study of response to subunit inactivated influenza vaccine. TCRdb itself ran the RT-PCR reads through MiXCR, one entry per CDR3 protein. The sample has hundreds of thousands of distinct CDR3 sequences, more than 15% seen once; the top ten hold less than 4%. Sequencing was performed on CD4+ T cells sorted from PBMCs, taken roughly 24 months after vaccination. Receptors originate from a man aged 45 to 75 who received an inactivated influenza vaccine. The CDR3 runs from the conserved cysteine through the conserved F or W. Fields, in order: J gene, V gene, clone size, D gene, CDR3 protein, CDR3 DNA. The D gene is left open where the match is weak. Size is omitted from some rows. Given values are once, few, many or a class for expanded clones.

j_gene: TRBJ2-1
v_gene: TRBV28
abundance: -
d_gene: -
CDR3aa: CASSSPEGLSSYNEQFF
CDR3nt: TGTGCCAGCAGTTCCCCCGAGGGGCTGAGCTCCTACAATGAGCAGTTCTTC

j_gene: TRBJ2-6
v_gene: TRBV12-3/TRBV12-4
abundance: many
d_gene: -
CDR3aa: CASSSHSGANVLTF
CDR3nt: TGTGCCAGCAGCTCGCACTCTGGGGCCAACGTCCTGACTTTC

j_gene: TRBJ2-2
v_gene: TRBV6-4
abundance: -
d_gene: -
CDR3aa: CASSEGRARTGELFF
CDR3nt: TGTGCCAGCAGTGAGGGCAGGGCTCGGACCGGGGAGCTGTTTTTT

j_gene: TRBJ2-3
v_gene: TRBV5-8
abundance: many
d_gene: TRBD1
CDR3aa: CASSSYPPTGQGRTDTQYF
CDR3nt: TGTGCCAGCAGCTCCTACCCCCCTACGGGACAGGGACGCACAGATACGCAGTATTTT

j_gene: TRBJ2-5
v_gene: TRBV7-7
abundance: few
d_gene: -
CDR3aa: CASSLGRTVRGETQYF
CDR3nt: TGTGCTAGCAGCTTGGGGCGGACAGTACGCGGGGAGACCCAGTACTTC

j_gene: TRBJ2-3
v_gene: TRBV4-1
abundance: once
d_gene: -
CDR3aa: CASSLAGHRGDTQYF
CDR3nt: TGCGCCAGCAGCCTTGCTGGACATCGGGGAGATACGCAGTATTTT

j_gene: TRBJ1-1
v_gene: TRBV12-3/TRBV12-4
abundance: few
d_gene: TRBD1
CDR3aa: CASSSRDRANTEAFF
CDR3nt: TGTGCCAGCAGTTCCCGTGACAGGGCGAACACTGAAGCTTTCTTT

j_gene: TRBJ2-1
v_gene: TRBV10-3
abundance: few
d_gene: -
CDR3aa: CAISETIGQHGNEQFF
CDR3nt: TGTGCCATCAGTGAGACGATCGGACAGCACGGCAATGAGCAGTTCTTC

j_gene: TRBJ2-5
v_gene: TRBV4-1
abundance: once
d_gene: TRBD2
CDR3aa: CASSPGGGPTETQYF
CDR3nt: TGCGCCAGCAGTCCTGGCGGGGGACCGACGGAGACCCAGTACTTC

j_gene: TRBJ2-5
v_gene: TRBV12-3/TRBV12-4
abundance: few
d_gene: -
CDR3aa: CASSLYSGLETQYF
CDR3nt: TGTGCCAGCAGCCTTTATTCGGGCCTCGAGACCCAGTACTTC

j_gene: TRBJ1-6
v_gene: TRBV11-2
abundance: -
d_gene: -
CDR3aa: CASSLGSAGTNSPLHF
CDR3nt: TGTGCCAGCAGCTTAGGATCCGCAGGGACGAATTCACCCCTCCACTTT

j_gene: TRBJ1-1
v_gene: TRBV2
abundance: many
d_gene: -
CDR3aa: CASSDSLDAEAFF
CDR3nt: TGTGCCAGCAGTGACTCCCTTGACGCTGAAGCTTTCTTT

j_gene: TRBJ2-1
v_gene: TRBV20-1
abundance: few
d_gene: -
CDR3aa: CSARDAVQFF
CDR3nt: TGCAGTGCTAGAGATGCGGTACAGTTCTTC

j_gene: TRBJ1-5
v_gene: TRBV21-1
abundance: -
d_gene: -
CDR3aa: CASSKRGRVFWGNQPQHF
CDR3nt: TGTGCCAGCAGCAAACGTGGCAGGGTGTTTTGGGGCAATCAGCCCCAGCATTTT

j_gene: TRBJ2-1
v_gene: TRBV10-3
abundance: -
d_gene: TRBD2
CDR3aa: CAITRAGGNEQFF
CDR3nt: TGTGCCATCACTCGGGCGGGAGGCAATGAGCAGTTCTTC

j_gene: TRBJ2-3
v_gene: TRBV24-1
abundance: -
d_gene: -
CDR3aa: CATSYLGWDTQYF
CDR3nt: TGTGCCACCAGTTATCTGGGTTGGGATACGCAGTATTTT

j_gene: TRBJ1-1
v_gene: TRBV3-1
abundance: many
d_gene: -
CDR3aa: CASSHPGGMNTEAFF
CDR3nt: TGTGCCAGCAGCCACCCCGGGGGGATGAACACTGAAGCTTTCTTT

j_gene: TRBJ2-2
v_gene: TRBV10-3
abundance: few
d_gene: TRBD2
CDR3aa: CAISDRSSGAITGELFF
CDR3nt: TGTGCCATCAGTGATAGGTCTAGCGGGGCGATCACCGGGGAGCTGTTTTTT

j_gene: TRBJ2-3
v_gene: TRBV20-1
abundance: -
d_gene: -
CDR3aa: CSAKTDTQYF
CDR3nt: TGCAGTGCTAAGACAGATACGCAGTATTTT

j_gene: TRBJ2-1
v_gene: TRBV30
abundance: few
d_gene: TRBD2
CDR3aa: CAWNTGTSYQYNEQFF
CDR3nt: TGTGCCTGGAATACCGGGACTAGCTACCAATACAATGAGCAGTTCTTC

j_gene: TRBJ1-6
v_gene: TRBV11-3
abundance: -
d_gene: -
CDR3aa: CASSPRGQGPSPLHF
CDR3nt: TGTGCCAGCAGCCCGAGAGGACAAGGACCCTCACCCCTCCACTTT